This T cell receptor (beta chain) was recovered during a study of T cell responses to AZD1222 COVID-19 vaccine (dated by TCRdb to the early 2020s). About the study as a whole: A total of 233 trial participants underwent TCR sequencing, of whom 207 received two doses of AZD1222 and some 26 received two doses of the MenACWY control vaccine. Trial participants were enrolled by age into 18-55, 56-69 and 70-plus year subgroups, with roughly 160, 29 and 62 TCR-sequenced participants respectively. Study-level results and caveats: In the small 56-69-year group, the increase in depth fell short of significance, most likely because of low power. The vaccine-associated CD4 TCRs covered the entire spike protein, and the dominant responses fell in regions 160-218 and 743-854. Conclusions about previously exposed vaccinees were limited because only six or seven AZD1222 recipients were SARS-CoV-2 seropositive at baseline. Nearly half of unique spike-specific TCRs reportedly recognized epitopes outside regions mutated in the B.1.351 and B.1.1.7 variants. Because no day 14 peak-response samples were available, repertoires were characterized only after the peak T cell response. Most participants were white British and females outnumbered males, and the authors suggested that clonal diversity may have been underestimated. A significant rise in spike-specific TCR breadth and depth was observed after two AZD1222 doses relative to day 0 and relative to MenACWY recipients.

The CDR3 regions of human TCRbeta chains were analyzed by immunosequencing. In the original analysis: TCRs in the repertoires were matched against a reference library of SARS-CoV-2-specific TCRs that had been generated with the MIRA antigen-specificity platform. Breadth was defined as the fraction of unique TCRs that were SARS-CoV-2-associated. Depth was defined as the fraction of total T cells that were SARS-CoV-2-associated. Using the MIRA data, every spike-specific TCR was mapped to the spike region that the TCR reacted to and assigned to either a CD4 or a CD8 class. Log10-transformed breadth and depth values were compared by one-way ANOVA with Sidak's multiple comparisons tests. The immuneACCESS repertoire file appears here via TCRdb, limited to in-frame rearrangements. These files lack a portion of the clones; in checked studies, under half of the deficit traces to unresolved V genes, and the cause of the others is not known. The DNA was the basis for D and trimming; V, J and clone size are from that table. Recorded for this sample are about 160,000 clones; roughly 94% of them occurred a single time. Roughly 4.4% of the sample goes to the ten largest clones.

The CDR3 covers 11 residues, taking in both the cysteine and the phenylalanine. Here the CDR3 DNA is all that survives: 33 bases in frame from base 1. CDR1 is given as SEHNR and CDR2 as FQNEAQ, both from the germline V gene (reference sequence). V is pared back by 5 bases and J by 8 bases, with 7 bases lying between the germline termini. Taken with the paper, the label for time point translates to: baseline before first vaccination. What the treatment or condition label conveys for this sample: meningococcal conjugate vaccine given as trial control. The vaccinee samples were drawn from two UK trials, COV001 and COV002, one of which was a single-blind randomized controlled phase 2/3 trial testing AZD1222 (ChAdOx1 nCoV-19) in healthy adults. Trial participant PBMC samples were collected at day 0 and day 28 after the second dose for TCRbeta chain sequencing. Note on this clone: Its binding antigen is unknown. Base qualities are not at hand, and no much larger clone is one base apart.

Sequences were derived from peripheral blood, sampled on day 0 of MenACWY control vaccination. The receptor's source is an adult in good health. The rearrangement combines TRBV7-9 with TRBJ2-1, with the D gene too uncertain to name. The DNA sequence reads TGTGCCAGCAGCCCCTCCCATGAGCAGTTCTTC. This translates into CASSPSHEQFF.